The 17 T cell receptor beta chains presented below share a single source sample, sequenced in a study of cytotoxic CD8 clonotypes in ibrutinib-treated CLL. The protocol was immunoSEQ multiplex PCR, while the TCRdb copy is restricted to in-frame clones and leaves out a portion. Among 25,000 to 30,000 clones, roughly 69% were seen once, and the ten largest hold approximately 50%. Here the sequenced sample was PBMCs, taken after 24 months of ibrutinib treatment. These TCRs come from a human donor with chronic lymphocytic leukemia.

The V call is TRBV19, the J call TRBJ1-4, with D hard to call. There are 15 residues in the CDR3. Per germline, CDR1 LNHDA and CDR2 SQIVND (reference sequence). V shed 3 bases and J shed 0 bases, with 8 bases lying between them. This CDR3 reads CASSMSASTNEKLFF. CDR3 bases: TGTGCCAGTAGTATGTCTGCCTCAACTAATGAAAAACTGTTTTTT.

This clone has only a few counts. V and J are TRBV5-1 and TRBJ1-5, with a tentative D call TRBD1 (5 bases). CDR1 and CDR2 from the germline V gene are SGHRS and YFSETQ. The CDR3 extends over 15 amino acids. Between the trimmed V and J ends, which lost 1 base and 2 bases, there was a span of 10 bases. The DNA for the CDR3 is TGCGCCAGCAGCTTGACCGGGGGAGGCAATCAGCCCCAGCATTTT. This sequence encodes CASSLTGGGNQPQHF.

The V call is TRBV11-2, the J call TRBJ2-7; tentatively, D is TRBD1 (5 bases). V was cut by 5 bases and J by 7 bases, with 9 bases left in between. This CDR3 contains 11 residues. Germline V gives CDR1 SGHAT, CDR2 FQNNGV. For the CDR3, the DNA is TGTGCCAGCAGCCCACCAGGGGAGCAGTACTTC. Translation: CASSPPGEQYF.

This chain uses TRBV7-9 with TRBJ1-1; 9 positions agree with TRBD1. Germline assignment: CDR1 SEHNR and CDR2 FQNEAQ (reference sequence). The CDR3 loop spans 15 amino acids. The V and J ends lost 5 bases and 3 bases, in that order; junction bases with no gene match: 7. CDR3 region: CASSLPTGGYTEAFF. The CDR3 DNA sequence: TGTGCCAGCAGCCTGCCGACAGGGGGGTACACTGAAGCTTTCTTT.

This clone was picked up a small number of times. The V call is TRBV6-4, the J call TRBJ2-6; no clear D. The V gene lost 2 bases and the J gene lost 0 bases, with 5 bases spanning the gap. In germline, CDR1 is MRHNA, CDR2 SNTAGT. CDR3 length: 15 residues. In DNA form, the CDR3 reads TGTGCCAGCAGTGACGATAGCTCTGGGGCCAACGTCCTGACTTTC. Translated: CASSDDSSGANVLTF.

The V call is TRBV18, the J call TRBJ2-1, with 9 bases identical to TRBD1. Germline lookup yields CDR1 KGHSH and CDR2 LQKENI. The CDR3 covers 14 residues. The ends lost 6 bases at V and 7 bases at J; junction bases unmatched: 7. Here the CDR3 reads CASSRDRESNEQFF. The CDR3 DNA reads as TGTGCCAGCTCGCGGGACAGGGAATCTAATGAGCAGTTCTTC.

This clone is judged medium-sized (0.01 to 0.1%). The chain joins TRBV6-5 to TRBJ2-3; D gene ambiguous. CDR3 length: 13 residues. The V end was cut by 0 bases, the J end by 5 bases, with 6 bases between. Germline V lookup: CDR1 MNHEY, CDR2 SVGAGI. CDR3 DNA: TGTGCCAGCAGTTACTCGTTCGGAGATACGCAGTATTTT. Its translation is CASSYSFGDTQYF.

The chain is built from TRBV29-1 and TRBJ2-1, with D perhaps TRBD2 (6 bases). Germline lookup yields CDR1 SQVTM and CDR2 ANQGSEA. The V end was cut by 4 bases, the J end by 5 bases, with 6 bases between. This CDR3 spans 11 amino acids. The CDR3: CSVGLDNEQFF. DNA for the CDR3: TGCAGCGTTGGACTAGACAATGAGCAGTTCTTC.

The chain has TRBV4-2 and TRBJ1-6; the D gene is possibly TRBD1 (6 bases). The ends were cut back, 5 bases at V and 9 bases at J, with 8 bases in the middle. This CDR3 has 12 residues. CDR1 is LGHNA and CDR2 is YNFKEQ in the germline V gene. The CDR3 coding sequence is TGTGCCAGCAGCACAGGGAGTTCACCCCTCCACTTT. It codes for CASSTGSSPLHF.

This clone came up once. The CDR3 ends on some other residue instead of the conserved phenylalanine or tryptophan, so this is likely a read error. The limits of the CDR3 on the DNA are not certain, so only TCRdb's listed CDR3 is given. This chain uses TRBV28 with TRBJ1-4; the tabulated D call, TRBD1, remains unverified against the DNA. Termini included, the CDR3 measures 12 amino acids. Looked up from germline, CDR1 is MDHEN and CDR2 is SYDVKM. The CDR3 sequence: CASSKNDRRVFG.

This rearrangement joins TRBV5-6 to TRBJ1-2; D unresolved. Deletions cut 4 bases from V and 2 bases from J, with 9 bases between. The V gene's germline CDR1 is SGHDT and CDR2 YYEEEE. This CDR3 has 13 amino acids. The CDR3 reads CASSARVNYGYTF. CDR3 bases: TGTGCCAGCAGCGCGAGAGTAAACTATGGCTACACCTTC.

The table lists this clone with a count of one. A read error may account for a junction end that differs from germline. The rearrangement joins TRBV5-1 to TRBJ2-7; D is unclear. Germline CDR1 SGHRS, CDR2 YFSETQ. The CDR3 is 17 amino acids. This chain's CDR3 is CASSRGPGGSSSYERYF. The CDR3 DNA reads as TGCGCCAGCAGCCGAGGCCCTGGCGGATCCTCCTCCTACGAGCGGTACTTC. Together with reference TRBV5-1 and TRBJ2-7, the CDR3 gives the full variable domain: KAGVTQTPRYLIKTRGQQVTLSCSPISGHRSVSWYQQTPGQGLQFLFEYFSETQRNKGNFPGRFSGRQFSNSRSEMNVSTLELGDSALYLCASSRGPGGSSSYERYFGPGTRLTVT.

The chain has TRBV2 and TRBJ2-7; D remains ambiguous. V lost 2 bases and J lost 5, with 13 bases in between. The CDR3 loop spans 14 amino acids. CDR1 SNHLY and CDR2 FYNNEI come from the germline V gene. The CDR3 DNA sequence: TGTGCCAGCAGTGAATGGGTGGGAATCGACGAGCAGTACTTC. This encodes CASSEWVGIDEQYF.

This clone was counted a few times. The rearrangement links TRBV9 to TRBJ2-1, with TRBD2 matching over 16 bases. Germline values: CDR1 SGDLS, CDR2 YYNGEE. There are 17 residues in the CDR3. J gave up 9 bases and V 2 bases, and 8 bases lay outside the gene matches. The CDR3 DNA sequence: TGTGCCAGCAGCGTGGCCGGGACTAGCGGGGGGGCCGGTGAGCAGTTCTTC. It translates to CASSVAGTSGGAGEQFF.

The rearrangement uses TRBV15 and TRBJ1-5; D is perhaps TRBD1 (5 bases). Trimming shortened V by 5 bases and J by 1 base, and 15 bases separated the two germline ends. Germline CDR1 LNHNV, CDR2 YYDKDF (reference sequence). The CDR3 runs to 16 residues. CDR3 bases: TGTGCCACCAGCGACCCCACCGGGGGGAGCAATCAGCCCCAGCATTTT. It encodes CATSDPTGGSNQPQHF. The full variable domain, with the rest looked up from reference TRBV15 and TRBJ1-5, is DAMVIQNPRYQVTQFGKPVTLSCSQTLNHNVMYWYQQKSSQAPKLLFHYYDKDFNNEADTPDNFQSRRPNTSFCFLDIRSPGLGDTAMYLCATSDPTGGSNQPQHFGDGTRLSIL.

The V and J genes are TRBV5-5 and TRBJ2-1, with unresolved D. The V end was cut by 0 bases, the J end by 11 bases, with 15 bases between. This CDR3 region has 14 residues. Per the germline V gene, CDR1 is SGHKS and CDR2 is YYEKEE (reference sequence). The DNA of the CDR3 is TGTGCCAGCAGCTTGGAGTGGGTCCCCACGAAGCAGTTCTTC. Its translation is CASSLEWVPTKQFF.

The J gene is TRBJ1-5, the V gene TRBV11-2; maybe TRBD1 (5 bases). The germline V gene has CDR1 SGHAT and CDR2 FQNNGV. The CDR3 is made up of 16 amino acids. Between the trimmed V and J ends, which lost 1 base and 2 bases, there was a span of 12 bases. The CDR3 region has the DNA TGTGCCAGCAGCTTAGGACAGCAAAGGGGCAATCAGCCCCAGCATTTT. It codes for CASSLGQQRGNQPQHF.